Each of the 21 T cell receptor beta chains below was sequenced from the same sample in a study of OX40 agonist ivuxolimab in advanced cancers. The repertoire was sequenced with immunoSEQ multiplex PCR; TCRdb's copy has only in-frame clones and lacks some. The data show about 50,000 clones, 70% to 90% seen once. The specimen comprised CD4+ or CD8+ T cells sorted from blood, sampled in a trial of the OX40 agonist ivuxolimab. Every receptor here comes from an adult with an advanced solid tumor such as melanoma, head and neck, liver or kidney cancer.

The genes are TRBV2 and TRBJ2-3, with 10 bases fitting TRBD2. The CDR3 extends over 16 amino acids. The germline V gene has CDR1 SNHLY and CDR2 FYNNEI. The V segment lost 1 base and the J segment 2 bases; nucleotides outside the gene matches: 3. The CDR3 is CASSEEAGGPTDTQYF. For the CDR3, the DNA is TGTGCCAGCAGTGAAGAAGCGGGAGGGCCCACAGATACGCAGTATTTT.

V gene TRBV6-5 combines with J gene TRBJ1-1; maybe TRBD1 (5 bases). CDR1 and CDR2 (germline): MNHEY, SVGAGI. V gave up 5 bases and J gave up 1 base, with 11 bases separating them. The CDR3 loop spans 14 amino acids. CDR3 loop: CASSLHGGNTEAFF. CDR3 bases: TGTGCCAGCAGTCTACACGGGGGGAACACTGAAGCTTTCTTT.

This rearrangement joins TRBV5-4 to TRBJ2-7; TRBD1 matches 7 bases. The CDR3 has 14 residues. After removal of 9 bases from V and 1 base from J, the junction contained 10 bases not matched to a gene. Looked up from germline, CDR1 is SGHNT and CDR2 is YYREEE (reference sequence). The DNA for the CDR3 is TGTGCCACTAAGCCCGGGACAGTTTCCTACGAGCAGTACTTC. It is translated as CATKPGTVSYEQYF. Filled out from reference TRBV5-4 and TRBJ2-7, the complete variable domain reads ETGVTQSPTHLIKTRGQQVTLRCSSQSGHNTVSWYQQALGQGPQFIFQYYREEENGRGNFPPRFSGLQFPNYSSELNVNALELDDSALYLCATKPGTVSYEQYFGPGTRLTVT.

V and J are TRBV5-6 and TRBJ1-2; the D gene is possibly TRBD1 (5 bases). CDR3 length equals 15 residues. The V end lost 6 bases, the J end lost 7 bases, and 22 bases lay between the germline ends. The V gene's germline CDR1 is SGHDT and CDR2 YYEEEE. The CDR3, as DNA: TGTGCCAGCACCCCGAGGGACCGCTCGAGGGTTGGCTACACCTTC. Translation: CASTPRDRSRVGYTF.

V gene TRBV5-1 combines with J gene TRBJ2-3; D uncertain. The germline V and J ends were trimmed by 4 bases and 5 bases, with 8 bases remaining between them. The CDR3 extends over 12 amino acids. Per the germline V gene, CDR1 is SGHRS and CDR2 is YFSETQ. In nucleotides, the CDR3 is TGCGCCAGCAGCCATCTAGAAGATACGCAGTATTTT. Translated, it gives CASSHLEDTQYF.

The chain joins TRBV10-3 to TRBJ2-3; the D call may be TRBD1 or TRBD2 (6 bases each). Germline V gene lookup returns CDR1 ENHRY and CDR2 SYGVKD. Trimming took 10 bases from V and 6 from J, leaving 20 bases between them. The CDR3 consists of 14 residues. DNA for the CDR3: TGTGCCACTTCGGGAGAGAGGGGGATGGATACGCAGTATTTT. Translation gives CATSGERGMDTQYF.

The V call is TRBV11-3, the J call TRBJ2-7; TRBD2 matches at 7 bases. This CDR3 is built from 16 residues. V trimming: 1 base; J trimming: 0 bases; junction bases outside the gene matches: 6. Germline CDR1 SGHNT, CDR2 YENEEA. CDR3 loop: CASSLVISGVSYEQYF. The CDR3 region has the DNA TGTGCCAGCAGCTTAGTGATCAGCGGGGTCTCCTACGAGCAGTACTTC.

V usage is TRBV9 and J usage is TRBJ2-3; 8 nucleotides line up with TRBD2. The CDR3 spans 17 residues. J was trimmed by 2 bases and V by 0 bases; bases with no gene match: 8. Germline CDR1 reads SGDLS; CDR2 reads YYNGEE. The CDR3 nucleotides read TGTGCCAGCAGCGTAGCCCCGAGCGGGAGTGCCACAGATACGCAGTATTTT. This codes for CASSVAPSGSATDTQYF.

This sequence joins TRBV27 and TRBJ2-5; a possible D gene is TRBD2 (5 bases). V dropped 6 bases and J dropped 5 bases, with 13 bases sitting between them. Germline CDR1 and CDR2: MNHEY and SMNVEV (reference sequence). This CDR3 region has 13 residues. CDR3 in amino acids: CASSSSRRETQYF. In nucleotides, the CDR3 is TGTGCCAGCAGCTCGAGCCGGAGGGAGACCCAGTACTTC.

The chain carries TRBV29-1 and TRBJ2-5, with TRBD2 matching 7 bases. The CDR3 totals 12 residues. Unmatched junction bases numbered 3, after V lost 3 bases and J lost 5 bases. Germline assignment: CDR1 SQVTM and CDR2 ANQGSEA. CDR3 DNA: TGCAGCGTTGAGGGAGGGTCTGAGACCCAGTACTTC. The encoded protein is CSVEGGSETQYF.

This chain connects TRBV7-9 to TRBJ2-3; 13 bases align to TRBD2. With 2 bases clipped from V and 4 bases from J, the junction kept 6 bases outside the gene matches. From germline, CDR1 is SEHNR and CDR2 FQNEAQ (reference sequence). The CDR3 consists of 17 residues. CDR3 sequence reads: CASSLPGLAGIADTQYF. The DNA for the CDR3 is TGTGCCAGCAGCTTACCGGGACTAGCGGGAATAGCAGATACGCAGTATTTT.

The chain has TRBV7-8 and TRBJ1-5; D not resolved. The V end lost 5 bases, the J end lost 3 bases, and 11 bases lay between the germline ends. The CDR3 runs 14 residues. The germline V gene encodes CDR1 SGHVS and CDR2 FQNEAQ. The CDR3 DNA reads as TGTGCCAGCAGCCTAAGGGAGGACAATCAGCCCCAGCATTTT. It codes for CASSLREDNQPQHF.

V usage is TRBV10-3 and J usage is TRBJ1-5; weak D call: TRBD1 (5 bases). The germline CDR1 and CDR2 sequences are ENHRY and SYGVKD. The CDR3 is made up of 14 amino acids. The V end was cut by 4 bases, the J end by 4 bases, with 11 bases between. CDR3 loop: CAISGSAGNQPQHF. For the CDR3, the DNA is TGTGCCATCAGTGGCTCGGCAGGGAATCAGCCCCAGCATTTT.

The V gene is TRBV19, the J gene TRBJ2-3; 13 positions match TRBD2. The CDR3 sequence is 14 residues long. Germline loops: CDR1 LNHDA, CDR2 SQIVND (reference sequence). The DNA for the CDR3 is TGTGGGACTAGCGGGAGACGGGGCACAGATACGCAGTATTTT. Its translation: CGTSGRRGTDTQYF.

The chain combines TRBV29-1 with TRBJ2-1; D gene uncertain. Germline V gene data show CDR1 as SQVTM and CDR2 as ANQGSEA. The CDR3 is 15 amino acids. Trimming left V 4 bases short and J 0 bases short, with 13 bases between. CDR3 nucleotides: TGCAGCGTTGTTTACCTCCCGGGCTCCTACAATGAGCAGTTCTTC. Amino acids: CSVVYLPGSYNEQFF.

The chain joins TRBV2 to TRBJ2-2; 7 bases map to TRBD2. Losses at the gene ends were 5 bases for V and 6 bases for J; bases not matched to a gene: 9. Germline CDR1 is SNHLY and CDR2 is FYNNEI. The CDR3 runs to 15 residues. DNA for the CDR3: TGTGCCAGCAGTTTGGGAGGGGAGCGATCCGGGGAGCTGTTTTTT. Its protein product is CASSLGGERSGELFF.

The chain carries TRBV5-1 and TRBJ2-7, with D possibly being TRBD2 (6 bases). The CDR3 runs 16 residues. Looked up from germline, CDR1 is SGHRS and CDR2 is YFSETQ. V lost 1 base, J lost 2 bases, and 16 bases lay in between. The CDR3 region is CASSLIPNGGAYEQYF. For the CDR3, the DNA is TGCGCCAGCAGCTTGATACCTAACGGAGGGGCCTACGAGCAGTACTTC.

This clone was seen a few times. V and J are TRBV7-9 and TRBJ2-3, with 10 bases fitting TRBD2. This CDR3 is built from 16 residues. Germline CDR1 is SEHNR and CDR2 is FQNEAQ (reference sequence). The J segment lost 3 bases and the V segment lost 3 bases, leaving 6 bases of the junction unmatched. CDR3 region: CASSLTSGRATDTQYF. The DNA for the CDR3 is TGTGCCAGCAGCTTGACAAGCGGGAGGGCAACAGATACGCAGTATTTT.

The count of this clone is one. V is TRBV27 and J is TRBJ2-7; the D gene is possibly TRBD1 (6 bases). Germline lookup yields CDR1 MNHEY and CDR2 SMNVEV (reference sequence). V lost 5 bases and J lost 5, with 19 bases in between. This CDR3 is 15 amino acids long. CDR3 amino acids: CASSPLRPGVDEQYF. CDR3 nucleotides: TGTGCCAGCAGTCCACTGAGGCCAGGGGTCGACGAGCAGTACTTC.

The genes are TRBV2 and TRBJ1-5, with 10 bases identical to TRBD1. The CDR3 length is 14 residues. V was clipped by 6 bases and J by 6 bases; unmatched bases: 5. Germline V gene sequence: CDR1 SNHLY, CDR2 FYNNEI. As DNA, the CDR3 is TGTGCCAGCAGAGCCGGGACAGGGGTTCAGCCCCAGCATTTT. Translating it yields CASRAGTGVQPQHF.

The chain uses TRBV27 and TRBJ1-2; D unresolved. CDR3 length equals 14 residues. Trimming removed 3 bases at V and 8 bases at J, with 16 bases between. The germline V gene has CDR1 MNHEY and CDR2 SMNVEV (reference sequence). CDR3 bases: TGTGCCAGCAGTTTGAGCGGAGGGCGAGGCGGCTACACCTTC. The encoded protein is CASSLSGGRGGYTF.